This T cell receptor beta chain was identified during a study of cytomegalovirus exposure and HLA in healthy donors. Whole-study context: For the roughly 370 genotyped donors, around 76% fell within the Caucasian-associated ancestry cluster.

Findings and caveats of the study: Earlier analysis looked at TCR beta V segments, and most were productive about 87% or about 30% of the time. Available immune exposure information was restricted to CMV serostatus only.

This clone appeared a single time. What it binds is not known. The PCR had 60 Vbeta and 13 Jbeta primers. Authors' methods: A later analysis counted approximately 80 million unique TCR beta chains, around 11 million shared. Profiled with immunoSEQ multiplex PCR; TCRdb holds only in-frame clones, not every one. The V and J calls and the clone size are those of that table, but D and trimming were determined from the DNA. The sample holds 150,000 to 200,000 clones; approximately 70% are singletons and the top ten take about 7%. Trimming at V came to 1 base and at J to 2 bases, leaving 3 bases not matched to a gene. This CDR3 has 15 amino acids. Germline V lookup: CDR1 SGHTA, CDR2 FQGNSA.

The chain joins TRBV7-2 to TRBJ1-1; the match to TRBD1 covers 8 bases. Sample: PBMCs. This clonotype was sampled from a man aged 35-49 years in good health and CMV-seropositive. CDR3 DNA: TGTGCCAGCAGCTTAGAGGCAGGGGGCAACACTGAAGCTTTCTTT. It is translated as CASSLEAGGNTEAFF.